The T cell receptor beta chain described here comes from a study of HIV-infected patients and healthy controls. This clonotype is labeled medium-sized (0.01 to 0.1%). Between the trimmed V and J ends, which lost 0 bases and 3 bases, there was a span of 9 bases. CDR1 KGHSH and CDR2 LQKENI come from the germline V gene. The CDR3 length is 15 residues. About 500 ng RNA was reverse transcribed with alpha and beta constant-region primers. Alpha and beta chain libraries were made separately by chain-specific third strand synthesis with multiplexing indices. MiXCR, run by TCRdb on the 5' RACE reads, gives a single entry per CDR3 protein. The sample yields around 7,100 distinct CDR3 sequences, about a tenth seen once. The repertoire came from unfractionated whole blood and reflected all unsorted peripheral T cells.

The chain is built from TRBV18 and TRBJ2-4; possible D gene TRBD2, 5 bases. The input for sequencing was blood, taken before antiretroviral therapy. The receptor was isolated from an adult with HIV infection. The CDR3 region has the DNA TGTGCCAGCTCACCACCGCATGAGGGCAAAAACATTCAGTACTTC. Its protein is CASSPPHEGKNIQYF.